This TCR beta chain was documented in a study of graft-versus-host responses after intestinal transplantation. Study information: Anti-thymocyte globulin served as induction for all recipients, who then took tacrolimus and steroids for about three years. Findings of the study overall: Graft-versus-host to host-versus-graft clonal ratios in allografts were high in patients with graft-donor T cell macrochimerism. Early after transplant, HvG declines were associated with peak levels of circulating GvH clones. GvH clones turned up in recipient marrow; some had shown up first in ileum or blood.

On this clone: No antigen is known for it.

Clones were sequenced by immunoSEQ multiplex PCR, and TCRdb holds only the in-frame ones, with some missing. This repertoire shows 95,000 to 150,000 clones, 85% to 95% found once; its top ten account for over 2.5%. The specimen was unstimulated CD8+ T cells sorted from spleen or lymph node cells, collected before intestinal transplant. This sequence originates from a human donor who received an intestinal transplant.

CDR3 loop: CASSSLSGTEAFF. The CDR3 bases are TGTGCCAGCAGTTCTCTCTCCGGCACTGAAGCTTTCTTT. The chain is built from TRBV27 and TRBJ1-1; D not resolved. Germline V gives CDR1 MNHEY, CDR2 SMNVEV (reference sequence). CDR3 length: 13 amino acids. V was pared by 4 bases and J by 4 bases, with 10 bases between.